This entry lists 4 T cell receptor beta chains sequenced from one sample in a study of tumor-infiltrating lymphocytes in primary liver carcinoma. Total RNA and DNA came together from about 21-30 mg of bulk tissue without cell sorting. The investigators made TCR beta cDNA from approximately 0.5 ug total RNA, using a constant-region primer. ARM-PCR, slightly modified, supplied the TCR beta libraries through three nested multiplex PCR rounds. A C-beta reverse primer and TRBV1-TRBV30 forward primers served in each of the first two PCR rounds, at about 10 cycles apiece. TCRdb recomputed calls from the multiplex PCR reads with MiXCR, one row per CDR3 protein. Among more than 95,000 distinct CDR3 sequences, approximately 80% were seen once, and the ten largest hold under 25%. Sequencing was carried out using liver tumor tissue from sampling region 3. Described subset: tumor region T3, left-lateral pole. These receptors were obtained from a man aged 35-49 years with primary liver carcinoma and hepatitis B virus infection.

Comments on this clonotype: Its ends do not fully match the called genes, so a read error is possible. V usage is TRBV28 and J usage is TRBJ2-7; 8 bases are shared with TRBD1. The V gene's germline CDR1 is MDHEN and CDR2 SYDVKM. The CDR3 totals 11 residues. The CDR3 sequence is CASTHGQGRYF. The DNA of the CDR3 is TGTGCGAGCACTCATGGACAGGGTCGGTACTTC.

This clonotype appeared once. The CDR3 does not close with the conserved phenylalanine or tryptophan, likely indicating a read error. The limits of the CDR3 on the DNA are not certain, so only TCRdb's listed CDR3 is given. The chain carries TRBV10-3 and TRBJ2-3. CDR1 ENHRY and CDR2 SYGVKD come from the germline V gene. The CDR3 spans 12 amino acids, including both terminal residues. CDR3 region: CAISAITDTEYL.

With regard to this clonotype: A read error may account for a junction end that differs from germline. The V call is TRBV29-1, the J call TRBJ2-7, with D perhaps TRBD2 (6 bases). Germline-derived CDR1 and CDR2 are SQVTM and ANQGSEA. The CDR3 sequence is 16 residues long. Here the CDR3 DNA reads TGCAGCGCCATGACATCTGGGACTGGCACTACCTACGATCAGTACTTC. Its protein product is CSAMTSGTGTTYDQYF.

For this clonotype: The junction and the germline gene differ at one end; a read error may be behind it. The chain recombines TRBV11-2 with TRBJ2-1, with unresolved D. Germline CDR1 reads SGHAT; CDR2 reads FQNNGV. The CDR3 has 13 residues. The CDR3 DNA follows: TGTACCAGCAGCTCAATATTATACAATGAGCGGTTCTTC. It specifies CTSSSILYNERFF.